This T cell receptor (beta chain) was obtained from a study of blood T cell repertoires in COVID-19. On the study more broadly: Samples of COVID-19 (acute and convalescent) were obtained from the United States, Italy and Spain.

Trimming took 3 bases from V and 2 from J; bases not matched to a gene: 6. CDR3 length equals 14 residues. Germline CDR1 DFQATT, CDR2 SNEGSKA (reference sequence). Profiled with immunoSEQ multiplex PCR; TCRdb holds only in-frame clones, not every one. The data show under 130,000 clones, with 69% seen just once and approximately 6.2% held by the top ten. The sequence was collected from an older man with acute or convalescent COVID-19. The sequenced sample was peripheral blood. This chain uses TRBV20-1 with TRBJ2-5; 7 bases match TRBD2. CDR3 bases: TGCAGTGCTAGTCGAAGAGCGGGGCAAGAGACCCAGTACTTC. Its translation is CSASRRAGQETQYF.